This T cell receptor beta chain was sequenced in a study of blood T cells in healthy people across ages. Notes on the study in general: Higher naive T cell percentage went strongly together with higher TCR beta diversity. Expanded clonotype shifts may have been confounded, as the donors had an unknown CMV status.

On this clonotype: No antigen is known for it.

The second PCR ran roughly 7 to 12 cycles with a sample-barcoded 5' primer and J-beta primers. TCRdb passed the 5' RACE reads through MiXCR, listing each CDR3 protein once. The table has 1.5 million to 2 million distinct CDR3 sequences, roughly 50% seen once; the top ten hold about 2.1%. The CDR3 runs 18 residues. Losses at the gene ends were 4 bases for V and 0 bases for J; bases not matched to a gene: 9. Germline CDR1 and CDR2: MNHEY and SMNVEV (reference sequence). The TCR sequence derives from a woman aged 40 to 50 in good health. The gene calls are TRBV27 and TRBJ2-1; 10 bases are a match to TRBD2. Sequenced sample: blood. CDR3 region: CASSSQTSGLSSYNEQFF. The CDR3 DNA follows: TGTGCCAGCAGTTCCCAGACTAGCGGGCTAAGCTCCTACAATGAGCAGTTCTTC.